This T cell receptor beta chain was sequenced for a study of blood T cell repertoires in COVID-19. TCRdb keeps only in-frame clones here, not all; method: immunoSEQ multiplex PCR. The sample includes over 200,000 clones, 80% to 90% of them seen just once. The clonotype was recovered from a woman aged 50 to 60 in a cohort exposed to, infected with or recovered from COVID-19 (not recorded which). The sample comprised PBMCs or T cells enriched from blood (not recorded which).

The CDR3 loop is CASSPERRQGAMSTEAFF. The CDR3 nucleotides are TGCGCCAGCAGCCCCGAACGTCGACAGGGGGCTATGAGCACTGAAGCTTTCTTT. The V gene is TRBV4-1, the J gene TRBJ1-1, with 10 bases that match TRBD1. This CDR3 comprises 18 residues. Germline V gene sequence: CDR1 MGHRA, CDR2 YSYEKL. The ends lost 4 bases at V and 4 bases at J; junction bases unmatched: 15.